This TCR beta chain was recovered during a study of somatic mutations in cytotoxic T cells in rheumatoid arthritis. Overall study: Patient blood (about 28 ml EDTA) was taken immediately after diagnosis and before treatment.

Broader study findings: CD8+ T-cell clonality did not differ significantly between rheumatoid arthritis patients and age-matched healthy controls. Rheumatoid arthritis patients showed CD8+ clonality increasing with age, unlike healthy controls.

In regard to this clone: Its antigen is undetermined.

In germline, CDR1 is MNHEY, CDR2 SVGAGI. V was clipped by 6 bases and J by 4 bases, with 13 bases between them. The CDR3 has 15 amino acids. Profiling relied on immunoSEQ multiplex PCR, and the TCRdb table lists in-frame clones only, not all of them. Of roughly 5,700 clones in the sample, roughly 85% are singletons; the top ten hold approximately 4.6%. The V gene is TRBV6-5, the J gene TRBJ1-6; D might be TRBD1 (6 bases). This receptor was identified in an adult with rheumatoid arthritis. Sequencing was carried out using CD8+ T cells sorted from blood. CDR3 amino acids: CASRLGALYNSPLHF. CDR3 DNA sequence: TGTGCCAGCAGATTGGGGGCCCTATATAATTCACCCCTCCACTTT.